This passage covers 18 T cell receptor beta chains from one sample sequenced in a study of T cell repertoires in cytomegalovirus infection (dated by TCRdb to between 2018 and 2021). Sequencing was carried out with an Illumina HiSeq 1500. In-frame beta chains were kept once TCRdb had trimmed the public reads at Q25 with fastp and called clones with MiXCR. Each CDR3 protein gets just one entry, which takes the most common genes and DNA from the rows behind it. The sample data list 110,000 to 150,000 distinct CDR3 sequences, and about 6.3% of these were observed just once. The ten largest clones capture over 15% of the sample. Sequenced sample: PBMCs. These receptor sequences come from a human donor in good health (CMV status not recorded). Some clones in this sample may be carry-over from other donors' samples.

The chain is built from TRBV2 and TRBJ2-3; possibly TRBD1 or TRBD2 for D (5 bases each). Germline CDR1 SNHLY, CDR2 FYNNEI. CDR3 length equals 13 residues. Trimming shortened V by 6 bases and J by 6 bases, and 13 bases separated the two germline ends. The CDR3 reads CASSRDQEDTQYF. In nucleotides, the CDR3 is TGTGCCAGCAGCCGGGACCAGGAGGATACGCAGTATTTT.

This clonotype was counted ten times or more. The rearrangement joins TRBV6-5 to TRBJ1-1, with unresolved D. CDR1 is MNHEY and CDR2 is SVGAGI in the germline V gene. This CDR3 comprises 11 residues. The ends were cut back, 6 bases at V and 3 bases at J, with 5 bases in the middle. CDR3 DNA: TGTGCCAGCAGCACTGACACTGAAGCTTTCTTT. Its translation: CASSTDTEAFF.

The chain uses TRBV20-1 and TRBJ2-2, with a weak D call TRBD2 (5 bases). V was trimmed by 3 bases and J by 2 bases, leaving 10 bases between them. The CDR3 has 14 amino acids. Germline CDR1 DFQATT, CDR2 SNEGSKA (reference sequence). CDR3 sequence reads: CSARGRTNTGELFF. Written as DNA, the CDR3 is TGCAGTGCTAGGGGCAGGACTAACACCGGGGAGCTGTTTTTT.

At least ten counts were recorded for this clonotype. The CDR3 reads CASSLKAGGPGNEQYF. Written as DNA, the CDR3 is TGTGCCAGCAGCTTAAAGGCGGGGGGGCCGGGGAACGAGCAGTACTTC. This chain uses TRBV7-2 with TRBJ2-7; TRBD2 aligns across 9 bases. The CDR3 spans 16 residues. Losses at the gene ends were 2 bases for V and 5 bases for J; bases not matched to a gene: 10. The germline V gene encodes CDR1 SGHTA and CDR2 FQGNSA. The whole variable domain, filled in from reference TRBV7-2 and TRBJ2-7, reads GAGVSQSPSNKVTEKGKDVELRCDPISGHTALYWYRQSLGQGLEFLIYFQGNSAPDKSGLPSDRFSAERTGGSVSTLTIQRTQQEDSAVYLCASSLKAGGPGNEQYFGPGTRLTVT.

This clonotype was counted at least ten times. V gene TRBV6-2 or TRBV6-3 combines with J gene TRBJ2-3; the D is unclear. The V gene's germline CDR1 is MNHEY and CDR2 SVGEGT. V was shortened by 11 bases and J by 5 bases, with 11 bases between the two germline ends. The CDR3 has 11 residues. The CDR3 coding sequence is TGTGCCTGCTCAAATCAAGATACGCAGTATTTT. This sequence encodes CACSNQDTQYF.

The V and J genes are TRBV4-2 and TRBJ1-4; TRBD1 agrees at 7 bases. Unmatched junction bases numbered 8, after V lost 1 base and J lost 12 bases. This CDR3 region has 14 residues. Per the germline V gene, CDR1 is LGHNA and CDR2 is YNFKEQ. The CDR3 DNA is TGTGCCAGCAGCCAAGGACAGGGAAGAGTAGAACTGTTTTTT. Protein product: CASSQGQGRVELFF.

This chain links TRBV5-4 with TRBJ1-2, with a weak D call TRBD1 (6 bases). Deletions cut 1 base from V and 4 bases from J, with 11 bases between. CDR1 is SGHNT and CDR2 is YYREEE in the germline V gene (reference sequence). This CDR3 contains 14 residues. In nucleotides, the CDR3 is TGTGCCAGCAGCTTGACTGGACAGCCCTATGGCTACACCTTC. Residues: CASSLTGQPYGYTF.

This clonotype was counted many times. The chain employs TRBV7-9 and TRBJ2-4, with unresolved D. The CDR3 consists of 13 residues. Trimming took 4 bases from V and 9 from J, leaving 13 bases between them. Germline values: CDR1 SEHNR, CDR2 FQNEAQ (reference sequence). CDR3 coding DNA: TGTGCCAGCAGCTCCCCTCTCCGGCCCATTCAGTACTTC. This codes for CASSSPLRPIQYF.

This clonotype was seen more than once but under ten times. The gene calls are TRBV19 and TRBJ1-5; tentative D call: TRBD1 (5 bases). With 7 bases removed from V and 1 base from J, the gap between germline ends came to 14 bases. Germline V lookup: CDR1 LNHDA, CDR2 SQIVND (reference sequence). This CDR3 spans 15 amino acids. The CDR3 bases are TGTGCCAGTATTATGGTAGGGGACAGCAATCAGCCCCAGCATTTT. This gives the protein CASIMVGDSNQPQHF.

The rearrangement links TRBV12-3 or TRBV12-4 to TRBJ2-2; D is ambiguous. CDR3 size: 11 residues. Here the CDR3 reads CAERVWGELFF. CDR3 nucleotides: TGTGCGGAAAGGGTGTGGGGGGAGCTGTTTTTT.

There are many counts of this clonotype. The V gene is TRBV7-9, the J gene TRBJ2-7; a weak D match, TRBD2 (5 bases). The germline V and J ends were trimmed by 5 bases and 3 bases, with 17 bases remaining between them. The CDR3 is 15 amino acids. CDR1 SEHNR and CDR2 FQNEAQ come from the germline V gene (reference sequence). CDR3 sequence reads: CASSKSFAGIYEQYF. CDR3 coding DNA: TGTGCCAGCAGCAAGAGTTTTGCCGGGATCTACGAGCAGTACTTC.

This clonotype was counted at least ten times. The genes are TRBV7-2 and TRBJ1-6; D gene ambiguous. V lost 4 bases and J lost 7, with 11 bases in between. This CDR3 region has 14 residues. Germline CDR1 is SGHTA and CDR2 is FQGNSA. In nucleotides, the CDR3 is TGTGCCAGCAGCTCACGGACTAACAATTCACCCCTCCACTTT. Residues: CASSSRTNNSPLHF.

This clonotype was seen many times. The chain uses TRBV12-3 or TRBV12-4 and TRBJ1-2, with a weak D call TRBD1 (6 bases). V lost 6 bases and J lost 12, with 23 bases in between. The CDR3 totals 14 residues. This CDR3 is CASSRLTGSGIDTF. In DNA, the CDR3 is TGTGCCAGCAGCCGTTTGACAGGTTCCGGAATTGACACCTTC.

As to this clonotype: With a much larger clone just one base away, this may be a read error. The V gene is TRBV7-3, the J gene TRBJ2-7, with D possibly called TRBD1 or TRBD2 (6 bases each). V dropped 1 base and J dropped 1 base, with 20 bases sitting between them. From germline, CDR1 is SGHTA and CDR2 FQGTGA. The CDR3 consists of 18 residues. The chain's CDR3 is CASSLISGSGGGSYEQYF. CDR3 sequence (DNA): TGTGCCAGCAGCTTAATCTCAGGATCCGGAGGGGGTTCCTACGAGCAGTACTTC.

The sample holds many counts of this clonotype. The V call is TRBV7-2, the J call TRBJ2-2; the D gene is possibly TRBD1 (5 bases). Trimming left V 3 bases short and J 3 bases short, with 11 bases between. This CDR3 has 15 amino acids. Germline CDR1 and CDR2: SGHTA and FQGNSA. CDR3 DNA: TGTGCCAGCAGCTTGGTAACAGGTGACACCGGGGAGCTGTTTTTT. Encoded protein: CASSLVTGDTGELFF.

This clonotype was detected many times. The genes are TRBV7-2 and TRBJ2-4; D possibly corresponds to TRBD1 (6 bases). V was shortened by 1 base and J by 6 bases, with 13 bases between the two germline ends. The CDR3 extends over 15 amino acids. Looked up from germline, CDR1 is SGHTA and CDR2 is FQGNSA. CDR3 region: CASSLGQGFGNIQYF. The CDR3 DNA follows: TGTGCCAGCAGCTTAGGGCAGGGGTTCGGAAACATTCAGTACTTC.

This clonotype was observed at least ten times. The chain has TRBV20-1 and TRBJ1-3; a weak D match, TRBD1 (6 bases). V was shortened by 3 bases and J by 0 bases, with 21 bases between the two germline ends. The CDR3 sequence is 18 residues long. Germline V gene sequence: CDR1 DFQATT, CDR2 SNEGSKA (reference sequence). The CDR3 protein is CSARGAGRKGFSGNTIYF. CDR3 coding DNA: TGCAGTGCTAGGGGGGCAGGGAGAAAAGGCTTCTCTGGAAACACCATATATTTT.

This clonotype was detected ten times or more. The gene calls are TRBV7-2 and TRBJ2-2; D remains ambiguous. Germline values: CDR1 SGHTA, CDR2 FQGNSA. Trimming took 2 bases from V and 0 from J, leaving 7 bases between them. This CDR3 spans 15 amino acids. CDR3 region: CASSLSFANTGELFF. CDR3 nucleotides: TGTGCCAGCAGCTTATCATTTGCGAACACCGGGGAGCTGTTTTTT.